Following are 26 T cell receptor beta chains from one sample sequenced in a study of molecular identifiers for immune sequencing clone quantification. TCRdb recomputed calls from the PCR reads with MiXCR, one row per CDR3 protein. The sample records over 550,000 distinct CDR3 sequences, less than 30% being singletons. Source material: naive CD8+ T cells from blood, with Jurkat cell RNA spiked in. Subset denoted: FACS-sorted CD8+CD4-CCR7+CD45RA+ naive T cells. These receptors came from a human donor in good health. Some libraries in this study had Jurkat cell RNA spiked in.

This clonotype was picked up a small number of times. A junction boundary mismatches the germline segment, possibly from a read error. The V gene is TRBV9, the J gene TRBJ1-1; D is unclear. CDR1 is SGDLS, CDR2 YYNGEE, per germline. The CDR3 spans 13 residues. The chain's CDR3 is CASSVGVNTEALF. The CDR3, as DNA: TGTGCCAGCAGCGTAGGGGTGAACACTGAAGCTCTCTTT. Variable domain in full (rest from reference TRBV9 and TRBJ1-1): DSGVTQTPKHLITATGQRVTLRCSPRSGDLSVYWYQQSLDQGLQFLIQYYNGEERAKGNILERFSAQQFPDLHSELNLSSLELGDSALYFCASSVGVNTEALFGQGTRLTVV.

The rearrangement uses TRBV2 and TRBJ1-2; TRBD1 agrees at 8 bases. Germline V gene data show CDR1 as SNHLY and CDR2 as FYNNEI. The CDR3 is made up of 15 amino acids. V lost 6 bases, J lost 8 bases, and 14 bases stayed unmatched. Here the CDR3 reads CASRESGTGARGYTF. CDR3 DNA: TGTGCCAGCAGGGAATCTGGGACAGGCGCCCGCGGCTACACCTTC.

This clonotype occurred many times. The rearrangement links TRBV4-3 to TRBJ2-3; 13 positions agree with TRBD2. The CDR3 contains 16 residues. Germline values: CDR1 LGHNA, CDR2 YSLEER. V lost 5 bases, J lost 7 bases, and 9 bases stayed unmatched. This CDR3 reads CASSSGLAGELNTQYF. The DNA for the CDR3 is TGCGCCAGCAGCTCTGGACTAGCGGGAGAGTTGAATACGCAGTATTTT.

This clonotype was counted ten times or more. This chain's CDR3 is CASSFRSDNYGYTF. The CDR3 coding sequence is TGTGCCAGCAGTTTTCGGTCAGACAACTATGGCTACACCTTC. The chain employs TRBV28 and TRBJ1-2; D is unresolved. The germline CDR1 and CDR2 sequences are MDHEN and SYDVKM. This CDR3 region has 14 residues. With 3 bases removed from V and 2 bases from J, the gap between germline ends came to 10 bases.

This clonotype was observed at least ten times. The V call is TRBV13, the J call TRBJ2-5; D is ambiguous. CDR1 and CDR2 from the germline V gene are PRHDT and FYEKMQ (reference sequence). CDR3 size: 14 residues. Between the trimmed V and J ends, which lost 5 bases and 2 bases, there was a span of 12 bases. In DNA, the CDR3 is TGTGCCAGCAGCGGGCGGATCGGGCAAGAGACCCAGTACTTC. Residues: CASSGRIGQETQYF.

This clonotype was counted at least ten times. The rearrangement links TRBV20-1 to TRBJ2-7; 7 bases match TRBD1. The CDR3 extends over 13 amino acids. Germline trimming cut 6 bases from V and 6 bases from J; bases unmatched to any gene: 11. Germline values: CDR1 DFQATT, CDR2 SNEGSKA (reference sequence). This chain's CDR3 is CSASGTVRLEQYF. The DNA of the CDR3 is TGCAGTGCCTCCGGGACAGTCCGTCTCGAGCAGTACTTC.

This clonotype was detected many times. V and J are TRBV11-2 and TRBJ2-3; D is possibly TRBD1 (5 bases). Germline CDR1 is SGHAT and CDR2 is FQNNGV. The V gene lost 1 base and the J gene lost 2 bases, with 13 bases spanning the gap. The CDR3 contains 16 residues. Written as DNA, the CDR3 is TGTGCCAGCAGCTTAGGATACAGGACCCCCACAGATACGCAGTATTTT. Its protein product is CASSLGYRTPTDTQYF.

This clonotype was detected only a few times. V is TRBV19 and J is TRBJ1-5, with D tentatively TRBD1 (6 bases). Germline loops: CDR1 LNHDA, CDR2 SQIVND (reference sequence). The V gene lost 0 bases and the J gene lost 6 bases, with 12 bases spanning the gap. CDR3 length: 15 amino acids. CDR3 sequence (DNA): TGTGCCAGTAGTATAGACCTCGGGGGCTCTCAGCCCCAGCATTTT. It specifies CASSIDLGGSQPQHF.

In the case of this clonotype: Just one base apart from a much larger clone, this may be a read error. The genes are TRBV29-1 and TRBJ1-1, with unresolved D. Germline V gene data show CDR1 as SQVTM and CDR2 as ANQGSEA. The CDR3 runs to 12 residues. The CDR3 reads CSVVAGNTKAFF. The CDR3 nucleotides are TGCAGCGTTGTGGCGGGGAACACTAAAGCTTTCTTT.

The table lists this clonotype with many counts. The chain has TRBV4-3 and TRBJ2-4; D is ambiguous. The germline V and J ends were trimmed by 0 bases and 0 bases, with 9 bases remaining between them. CDR1 is LGHNA, CDR2 YSLEER, per germline. CDR3 length: 16 amino acids. Here the CDR3 DNA reads TGCGCCAGCAGCCAAGATTTAGGGTTAGCCAAAAACATTCAGTACTTC. The encoded protein is CASSQDLGLAKNIQYF.

In regard to this clonotype: Just one base apart from a much larger clone, this may be a read error. Likely a read error: the CDR3 ends without its conserved phenylalanine or tryptophan. The chain couples TRBV5-3 to TRBJ2-7, with 7 bases that match TRBD1. TRBV5-3 falls under the ORF class, with uncertain function. CDR3 size: 14 residues. The CDR3: CASSYGDRTYEQYL. The CDR3 coding sequence is TGTGCCAGCAGCTATGGGGACAGAACCTACGAGCAGTACCTC.

This clonotype appeared a single time. A much larger clone differs from this one at a single base, so this may be a read error. V and J are TRBV28 and TRBJ1-5, with D possibly TRBD1 on 6 matching bases. V lost 8 bases and J 11 bases, leaving 22 bases between the germline ends. Per the germline V gene, CDR1 is MDHEN and CDR2 is SYDVKM. The CDR3 spans 14 residues. CDR3 sequence (DNA): TGTGCCAGCGGTCCACGGACAGCTCCACGGTCCCAGCATTTT. Amino acid sequence: CASGPRTAPRSQHF. Full variable domain (outside the CDR3, taken from reference TRBV28 and TRBJ1-5): DVKVTQSSRYLVKRTGEKVFLECVQDMDHENMFWYRQDPGLGLRLIYFSYDVKMKEKGDIPEGYSVSREKKERFSLILESASTNQTSMYLCASGPRTAPRSQHFGDGTRLSIL.

There are many counts of this clonotype. This chain joins TRBV12-5 and TRBJ2-5, with 7 bases aligning to TRBD1. Germline V gene sequence: CDR1 LGHNT, CDR2 FRNRAP. The CDR3 sequence is 15 residues long. V lost 6 bases to trimming and J lost 4 bases; unmatched junction nucleotides: 11. The CDR3 loop reads CASGETGSWGETQYF. DNA of the CDR3: TGTGCTAGTGGAGAGACAGGGTCTTGGGGAGAGACCCAGTACTTC.

This clonotype was detected only once. Possible read error: a much larger clone is one base away. The V and J genes are TRBV28 and TRBJ2-3; 10 positions match TRBD2. The CDR3 contains 16 residues. Germline V gene lookup returns CDR1 MDHEN and CDR2 SYDVKM. V was pared by 1 base and J by 3 bases, with 4 bases of the junction left unmatched. CDR3 loop: CASSLYTSGKTDTQYF. The CDR3 region has the DNA TGTGCCAGCAGTTTATATACTAGCGGGAAGACAGATACGCAGTATTTT.

The sample holds many counts of this clonotype. This chain links TRBV20-1 with TRBJ2-7; TRBD2 is a possible D gene (5 bases). From germline, CDR1 is DFQATT and CDR2 SNEGSKA (reference sequence). The CDR3 loop spans 13 amino acids. V was trimmed by 1 base and J by 4 bases, leaving 11 bases between them. The CDR3 loop is CSARVDGMYEQYF. DNA of the CDR3: TGCAGTGCTAGAGTGGACGGGATGTACGAGCAGTACTTC.

This rearrangement joins TRBV5-6 to TRBJ2-1; a weak D match, TRBD2 (5 bases). Germline loops: CDR1 SGHDT, CDR2 YYEEEE. The CDR3 consists of 17 residues. Deletions cut 4 bases from V and 4 bases from J, with 21 bases between. For the CDR3, the DNA is TGTGCCAGCAGCGTGATAGACGGACTCCCTAGGTACAATGAGCAGTTCTTC. The encoded protein is CASSVIDGLPRYNEQFF.

The chain employs TRBV7-2 and TRBJ2-1, with 16 bases matching TRBD2. The CDR3 is made up of 19 amino acids. In germline, CDR1 is SGHTA, CDR2 FQGNSA. Trimming took 4 bases from V and 3 from J; bases not matched to a gene: 9. The CDR3 spells CASSSLGTSGGAGYNEQFF. CDR3 coding DNA: TGTGCCAGCAGCTCCCTAGGGACTAGCGGGGGGGCGGGCTACAATGAGCAGTTCTTC.

This clonotype was detected ten times or more. This chain links TRBV13 with TRBJ2-7; D gene unclear. The V end lost 5 bases, the J end lost 2 bases, and 10 bases lay between the germline ends. Germline CDR1 and CDR2: PRHDT and FYEKMQ (reference sequence). The CDR3 is 13 amino acids. CDR3 in amino acids: CASSPLLAYEQYF. The CDR3 DNA reads TGTGCCAGCAGCCCCCTCCTGGCCTACGAGCAGTACTTC. Full variable domain (remainder filled in from reference TRBV13 and TRBJ2-7): AAGVIQSPRHLIKEKRETATLKCYPIPRHDTVYWYQQGPGQDPQFLISFYEKMQSDKGSIPDRFSAQQFSDYHSELNMSSLELGDSALYFCASSPLLAYEQYFGPGTRLTVT.

Only one count was recorded for this clonotype. The CDR3 end shows no conserved phenylalanine or tryptophan, and so a read error is likely. V gene TRBV5-1 combines with J gene TRBJ2-5; D remains unclear. V was shortened by 0 bases and J by 4 bases, with 16 bases between the two germline ends. Germline-derived CDR1 and CDR2 are SGHRS and YFSETQ. The CDR3 spans 16 residues. For the CDR3, the DNA is TGCGCCAGCAGCTTGGGGGTGCTAGGGCTTAGAGAGACCCAGTACTGC. Its protein product is CASSLGVLGLRETQYC.

As for this clonotype: Being one base from a much bigger clone, this may be a read error. The chain carries TRBV20-1 and TRBJ2-7; D is undetermined. From germline, CDR1 is DFQATT and CDR2 SNEGSKA (reference sequence). This CDR3 has 12 residues. CDR3 nucleotide sequence: TGCAGTGCCCGGACCGTGACCTACGAGCAGGACTTC. It translates to CSARTVTYEQDF.

The chain combines TRBV20-1 with TRBJ1-2; D gene unclear. V was shortened by 2 bases and J by 6 bases, with 13 bases between the two germline ends. This CDR3 contains 13 residues. Germline CDR1 reads DFQATT; CDR2 reads SNEGSKA (reference sequence). In nucleotides, the CDR3 is TGCAGTGCTAGAAGGTCAGCCAGGAATGGCTACACCTTC. Residues: CSARRSARNGYTF.

This clonotype occurred once. The gene calls are TRBV21-1 and TRBJ2-1; TRBD2 is taken as the D call from the table, unchecked against the DNA. TRBV21-1 has pseudogene status. The CDR3 consists of 16 residues. The CDR3 DNA reads TGTGCCAGCAGCAAAATCCGGGGGGAGGGGTACAATGAGCAGTCCTTC. This sequence encodes CASSKIRGEGYNEQSF.

This clonotype was found a few times. CDR3 residues: CASRALGGGTGELFF. In nucleotides, the CDR3 is TGTGCCAGCAGGGCATTGGGGGGTGGCACCGGGGAGCTGTTTTTT. This sequence joins TRBV6-9 and TRBJ2-2; the D gene is possibly TRBD2 (6 bases). The V gene lost 6 bases and the J gene lost 4 bases, with 15 bases spanning the gap. Looked up from germline, CDR1 is MNHGY and CDR2 is SVAAGI. This CDR3 is built from 15 residues.

This clonotype has a count of ten or more. CDR3 loop: CASSLGQGAHTEAFF. Written as DNA, the CDR3 is TGTGCCAGCAGCTTGGGACAGGGGGCGCATACTGAAGCTTTCTTT. V gene TRBV7-9 combines with J gene TRBJ1-1; 12 nucleotides match TRBD1. The CDR3 length is 15 residues. Germline-derived CDR1 and CDR2 are SEHNR and FQNEAQ (reference sequence). V lost 3 bases and J lost 5; bases outside the gene matches: 4.

Concerning this clonotype itself: This could be a read error, since a much larger clone is one nucleotide away. This rearrangement joins TRBV20-1 to TRBJ2-7, with 11 bases lining up with TRBD2. The germline V gene encodes CDR1 DFQATT and CDR2 SNEGSKA (reference sequence). V dropped 5 bases and J dropped 3; count of bases not matched to a gene: 6. The CDR3 extends over 14 amino acids. As DNA, the CDR3 is TGCAGTGCTGAGACTAGCGGGATTGACTACGAGCAGTACTTC. Translated, it gives CSAETSGIDYEQYF.

This clonotype has a handful of counts. The chain recombines TRBV4-1 with TRBJ2-1; 8 bases align to TRBD2. Germline V gives CDR1 MGHRA, CDR2 YSYEKL. The CDR3 length is 15 residues. V shed 0 bases and J 10 bases; nucleotides not matched to a gene: 8. CDR3 nucleotide sequence: TGCGCCAGCAGCCAAGAACCGGGGGGGGGTGTCGAGCAGTTCTTC. The encoded protein is CASSQEPGGGVEQFF.